This T cell receptor (beta chain) originates from a study of OX40 agonist ivuxolimab in advanced cancers. Study-level information: Patients got intravenous ivuxolimab at 0.01 to 10 mg/kg every 2 weeks. Those treated in dose escalation had hepatocellular carcinoma, melanoma, renal cell cancer or head and neck cancer. Three patients showed partial responses: one hepatocellular carcinoma and two cutaneous melanoma cases. Study-wide results and caveats: Doses of 0.1 to 3.0 mg/kg were accompanied by clonal expansion of CD4+ and CD8+ blood T cells by week 6.

As concerns this clone: The antigen remains undetermined.

The protocol was immunoSEQ multiplex PCR, while the TCRdb copy is restricted to in-frame clones and leaves out a portion. Of tens of thousands of clones in the sample, roughly nine tenths are singletons; the top ten hold 1.5% to 2%. Looked up from germline, CDR1 is GTSNPN and CDR2 is SVGIG (reference sequence). Germline trimming cut 1 base from V and 3 bases from J; bases unmatched to any gene: 3. The CDR3 contains 15 residues. The clonotype originates from an adult with an advanced solid tumor such as melanoma, head and neck, liver or kidney cancer. Sequences were derived from CD4+ or CD8+ T cells sorted from blood, sampled in a trial of the OX40 agonist ivuxolimab. J is TRBJ2-7 and V is TRBV30; 13 bases fit TRBD2. CDR3 sequence: CAWSEGTSGNYEQYF. For the CDR3, the DNA is TGTGCCTGGAGTGAGGGGACTAGCGGGAACTACGAGCAGTACTTC.